This T cell receptor (beta chain) was observed in a study of Ad26.COV2.S vaccination and SARS-CoV-2 variants. Points from the study as a whole: Breadth of non-spike TCRs did not differ between vaccinees and placebo recipients. Total T cell responses, in the TCR breadth and depth analyses, may have been underestimated.

V was shortened by 6 bases and J by 2 bases, with 5 bases between the two germline ends. This CDR3 is 12 amino acids long. A word on this clone: Its target is not known.

Here immunoSEQ multiplex PCR was the method, and the copy in TCRdb shows in-frame clones only, minus some. This table holds some 190,000 clones, 70% to 90% found once. The V call is TRBV12-3 or TRBV12-4, the J call TRBJ1-5, with unresolved D. The material was peripheral blood, obtained after recovery from COVID-19. The clonotype was recovered from a human donor who had recovered from COVID-19. This chain's CDR3 is CASSWGNQPQHF. The CDR3 coding sequence is TGTGCCAGCAGCTGGGGCAATCAGCCCCAGCATTTT.